This TCR beta chain derives from a study of shared clonotypes between healthy human individuals. Overall study context: Donor ages ranged 18 to 49 years: a couple of women, a few men. Study-level results: With several donors compared, 4.5% to 6.5% of naive CD4 clonotypes were shared.

This clone occurred a few times. What it binds is unknown. This table comes from immunoSEQ multiplex PCR, and its TCRdb copy is limited to in-frame clones, with some not included. The sample lists 2 million to 3 million clones; 80% to 95% were seen once. Within Nashville, Tennessee resided all donors, each a Caucasian adult. The receptor was derived from a man aged 18 to 29 in good health. Some clones in this sample may be carry-over from other donors' samples. What was sequenced was naive CD4+ T cells from PBMCs. The subset here: CD45RA+ positively selected.

CDR3 DNA sequence: TGTGCCACAAAGGCGGGCATGAACACTGAAGCTTTCTTT. It yields the protein CATKAGMNTEAFF. The chain joins TRBV11-2 to TRBJ1-1; D gene uncertain. Germline lookup yields CDR1 SGHAT and CDR2 FQNNGV. The V gene lost 10 bases and the J gene lost 0 bases, with 12 bases spanning the gap. The CDR3 is 13 residues long. Full variable domain (rest looked up from reference TRBV11-2 and TRBJ1-1): EAGVAQSPRYKIIEKRQSVAFWCNPISGHATLYWYQQILGQGPKLLIQFQNNGVVDDSQLPKDRFSAERLKGVDSTLKIQPAKLEDSAVYLCATKAGMNTEAFFGQGTRLTVV.